This T cell receptor (beta chain) was identified in a study of T cell responses to AZD1222 COVID-19 vaccine. Broader study findings: Repertoires were obtained only post-peak T cell response.

A note on this clone: As yet, its antigen is unknown.

Assay used: immunoSEQ multiplex PCR; TCRdb lists only in-frame clones, some missing. The repertoire has more than 80,000 clones, roughly 90% of them found once; the top ten carry approximately 4.7%. Germline assignment: CDR1 SGHTA and CDR2 FQGNSA. This CDR3 is 15 amino acids long. V dropped 5 bases and J dropped 6 bases, with 16 bases sitting between them. This receptor was identified in an adult in good health. Sample: peripheral blood, taken on day 0 of AZD1222 vaccination. The chain links TRBV7-2 to TRBJ1-4; TRBD1 might be the D (5 bases). The CDR3 loop reads CASSPSRGSHEKLFF. Here the CDR3 DNA reads TGTGCCAGCAGCCCCTCCCGGGGGAGTCATGAAAAACTGTTTTTT.